The rows below give T cell receptor beta chains drawn from one sample of a study of cytomegalovirus exposure and HLA in healthy donors. Assay: immunoSEQ multiplex PCR; the TCRdb copy retains only in-frame clones and omits some. This table holds about 94,000 clones, around 66% found once. Source material: PBMCs. These receptors were obtained from a man aged 25 to 40 in good health and CMV-seronegative. CDR3s include the opening cysteine and the closing phenylalanine or tryptophan. D genes are given only for firm matches. Expanded clones get a size class; other rows say once, few or many, or leave the size out.

cdr3_nt | cdr3_aa | j_call | d_call | v_call | clone_size
TGTGCCAGCTCACCGGCCGGGACAGGGGAATACGAGCAGTACTTC | CASSPAGTGEYEQYF | TRBJ2-7 | TRBD1 | TRBV18 | few
TGTGCCAGCAGCCAGACAGGGGCAAACTATGGCTACACCTTC | CASSQTGANYGYTF | TRBJ1-2 | TRBD1 | TRBV6-5 | NA
TGTGCCAGCAGTCCGTGGGACAGGCTACATCAGCCCCAGCATTTT | CASSPWDRLHQPQHF | TRBJ1-5 | TRBD1 | TRBV27 | once
TGTGCCACCAAGAGGGGACTGCTGAGCAACACAGATACGCAGTATTTT | CATKRGLLSNTDTQYF | TRBJ2-3 | NA | TRBV27 | NA
TGTGCCAGCAGTCCGGGACTAGCGGGAGCAGATGAGCAGTTCTTC | CASSPGLAGADEQFF | TRBJ2-1 | TRBD2 | TRBV28 | NA
TGTGCCAGCAGTGTACTCAGGGTGGAGGAAAAACTGTTTTTT | CASSVLRVEEKLFF | TRBJ1-4 | NA | TRBV6-1 | NA
TGTGCCAGTAGTAGCCAGTCGAACACTGAAGCTTTCTTT | CASSSQSNTEAFF | TRBJ1-1 | NA | TRBV19 | NA
TGTGCCAGCAGCGCTAGCCGACCCTCTGGGGCCAACGTCCTGACTTTC | CASSASRPSGANVLTF | TRBJ2-6 | NA | TRBV9 | NA
TGTGCCAGCGGGACTGGGAACACCGGGGAGCTGTTTTTT | CASGTGNTGELFF | TRBJ2-2 | NA | TRBV6-4 | few
TGTTCCAGCAGCTTGCAGGGGGCCTATGGCTACACCTTC | CSSSLQGAYGYTF | TRBJ1-2 | TRBD1 | TRBV7-9 | NA
TGTGCCAGCAGCCCTGACAGGGCCTCTGGAAACACCATATATTTT | CASSPDRASGNTIYF | TRBJ1-3 | TRBD1 | TRBV7-8 | NA
TGCAGCGCCAGGATGAGGGCGAACACTGAAGCTTTCTTT | CSARMRANTEAFF | TRBJ1-1 | NA | TRBV29-1 | few
TGTGCCAGCAGTGGCGTGCTCTTGGGAGTTAGGGCAGATACGCAGTATTTT | CASSGVLLGVRADTQYF | TRBJ2-3 | NA | TRBV6-1 | NA
TGTGCCAGTAGTACCACAGGGCTCGATGGCTACACCTTC | CASSTTGLDGYTF | TRBJ1-2 | NA | TRBV19 | NA
TGCGCCAGCAGCCCACGACTAAACTCCTACGAGCAGTACTTC | CASSPRLNSYEQYF | TRBJ2-7 | NA | TRBV5-1 | once
TGCGCCAGCAGCCATGCAGGAAACATTCAGTACTTC | CASSHAGNIQYF | TRBJ2-4 | NA | TRBV4-1 | NA
TGCGCCAGCAGGGCCCATAGCAATCAGCCCCAGCATTTT | CASRAHSNQPQHF | TRBJ1-5 | NA | TRBV10-2 | few
TGTGCCAGCAGCGTAGAGGGGACAGGGGGCATCTACGAGCAGTACTTC | CASSVEGTGGIYEQYF | TRBJ2-7 | TRBD1 | TRBV9 | NA
TGTGCCAGCAGTGAAGCGCTAGCGGGGGCTGGGGCCAACGTCCTGACTTTC | CASSEALAGAGANVLTF | TRBJ2-6 | TRBD2 | TRBV6-1 | once
TGTGCCAGCAGTCCTGCTAGCGGGGATTTCCATGAGCAGTTCTTC | CASSPASGDFHEQFF | TRBJ2-1 | TRBD2 | TRBV6-1 | once
TGTGCCAGCAGCTTAGAAAGTGCCCGGGGTGAAAAACTGTTTTTT | CASSLESARGEKLFF | TRBJ1-4 | NA | TRBV11-2 | NA
TGCGCCAGCAGCTGGCAGGGGGAACTGAGCGAGCAGTACTTC | CASSWQGELSEQYF | TRBJ2-7 | TRBD1 | TRBV5-1 | NA
TGTGCCAGTAGTATCTTTTATGCGGGAGTTTTTTACAATGAGCAGTTCTTC | CASSIFYAGVFYNEQFF | TRBJ2-1 | TRBD2 | TRBV19 | NA
TGTGCCAGCAGTTTATACAGGGGGCATGATTCACCCCTCCACTTT | CASSLYRGHDSPLHF | TRBJ1-6 | TRBD1 | TRBV27 | NA
TGTGCCAGCAGCGAAGAGAGAGGTTTCAGATCACCCCTCCACTTT | CASSEERGFRSPLHF | TRBJ1-6 | NA | TRBV9 | NA
TGTGCCAGCAGCCAAAGACATTCGGGGGTAACCTACGAGCAGTACTTC | CASSQRHSGVTYEQYF | TRBJ2-7 | NA | TRBV14 | NA
TGTGCCATCAGTCCGGGACAGGGAGCTGAAGCTTTCTTT | CAISPGQGAEAFF | TRBJ1-1 | TRBD1 | TRBV10-3 | few
TGTGCCAGCAGCTTATTCGGGGGTTACACCGGGGAGCTGTTTTTT | CASSLFGGYTGELFF | TRBJ2-2 | NA | TRBV7-9 | NA
TGCGCCAGCAGACCCATAAGTAGCCGTTACGAGCAGTACTTC | CASRPISSRYEQYF | TRBJ2-7 | NA | TRBV5-1 | NA
TGTGCCAGCAGTCCGACGGAAACGGAGGGCTACACCTTC | CASSPTETEGYTF | TRBJ1-2 | NA | TRBV6-1 | many
TGTGCCAGCAGCAAACACCAATACGAGCAGTACTTC | CASSKHQYEQYF | TRBJ2-7 | NA | TRBV6-6 | few
TGCACCAGCAAACCCCCGGGACTAGCGGGGGATCCGTTTACCGGGGAGCTGTTTTTT | CTSKPPGLAGDPFTGELFF | TRBJ2-2 | NA | TRBV1 | NA
TGTGCCAGCACCCAAGGGGGGGGCGGTTGGAGAACCGGGGAGCTGTTTTTT | CASTQGGGGWRTGELFF | TRBJ2-2 | NA | TRBV5-5 | few
TGTGCCAGCAGCAGCCCGAGACAGGGTGCTAATGAAAAACTGTTTTTT | CASSSPRQGANEKLFF | TRBJ1-4 | TRBD1 | TRBV4-2 | NA
TGTGCCTCGGGAACGGGGGAGCAGTACTTC | CASGTGEQYF | TRBJ2-7 | NA | TRBV10-3 | NA
TGTGCCTGGATTTCGGGAGGGGACTACAATGAGCAGTTCTTC | CAWISGGDYNEQFF | TRBJ2-1 | TRBD2 | TRBV30 | few
TGCGCCAGCGGGGAAAACGGACAGATCAATCAGCCCCAGCATTTT | CASGENGQINQPQHF | TRBJ1-5 | NA | TRBV10-2 | NA
TGTGCCAGCAGCTTACCCGGGGGATTCCACAATGAGCAGTTCTTC | CASSLPGGFHNEQFF | TRBJ2-1 | NA | TRBV7-3 | few
TGTGCCAGCAGCCTAGGGACAGGCTATGGCTACACCTTC | CASSLGTGYGYTF | TRBJ1-2 | TRBD1 | TRBV14 | NA
TGTGCCAGCAGCGGCACCGGACAGGTCTACGAGCAGTACTTC | CASSGTGQVYEQYF | TRBJ2-7 | TRBD1 | TRBV13 | NA